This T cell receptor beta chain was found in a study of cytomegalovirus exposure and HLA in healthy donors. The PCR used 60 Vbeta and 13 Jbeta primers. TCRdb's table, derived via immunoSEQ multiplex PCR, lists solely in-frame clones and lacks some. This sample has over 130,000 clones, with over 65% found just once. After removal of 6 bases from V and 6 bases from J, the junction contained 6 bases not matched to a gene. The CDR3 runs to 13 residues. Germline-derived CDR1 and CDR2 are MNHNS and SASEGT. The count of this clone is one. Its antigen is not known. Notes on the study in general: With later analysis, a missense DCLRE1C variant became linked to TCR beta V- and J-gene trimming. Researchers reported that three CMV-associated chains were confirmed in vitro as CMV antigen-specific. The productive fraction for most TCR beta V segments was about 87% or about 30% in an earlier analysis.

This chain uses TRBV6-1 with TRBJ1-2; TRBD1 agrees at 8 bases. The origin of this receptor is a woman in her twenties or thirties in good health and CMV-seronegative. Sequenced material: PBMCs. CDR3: CASRTGVLDGYTF. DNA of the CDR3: TGTGCCAGCAGGACAGGGGTTCTTGATGGCTACACCTTC.